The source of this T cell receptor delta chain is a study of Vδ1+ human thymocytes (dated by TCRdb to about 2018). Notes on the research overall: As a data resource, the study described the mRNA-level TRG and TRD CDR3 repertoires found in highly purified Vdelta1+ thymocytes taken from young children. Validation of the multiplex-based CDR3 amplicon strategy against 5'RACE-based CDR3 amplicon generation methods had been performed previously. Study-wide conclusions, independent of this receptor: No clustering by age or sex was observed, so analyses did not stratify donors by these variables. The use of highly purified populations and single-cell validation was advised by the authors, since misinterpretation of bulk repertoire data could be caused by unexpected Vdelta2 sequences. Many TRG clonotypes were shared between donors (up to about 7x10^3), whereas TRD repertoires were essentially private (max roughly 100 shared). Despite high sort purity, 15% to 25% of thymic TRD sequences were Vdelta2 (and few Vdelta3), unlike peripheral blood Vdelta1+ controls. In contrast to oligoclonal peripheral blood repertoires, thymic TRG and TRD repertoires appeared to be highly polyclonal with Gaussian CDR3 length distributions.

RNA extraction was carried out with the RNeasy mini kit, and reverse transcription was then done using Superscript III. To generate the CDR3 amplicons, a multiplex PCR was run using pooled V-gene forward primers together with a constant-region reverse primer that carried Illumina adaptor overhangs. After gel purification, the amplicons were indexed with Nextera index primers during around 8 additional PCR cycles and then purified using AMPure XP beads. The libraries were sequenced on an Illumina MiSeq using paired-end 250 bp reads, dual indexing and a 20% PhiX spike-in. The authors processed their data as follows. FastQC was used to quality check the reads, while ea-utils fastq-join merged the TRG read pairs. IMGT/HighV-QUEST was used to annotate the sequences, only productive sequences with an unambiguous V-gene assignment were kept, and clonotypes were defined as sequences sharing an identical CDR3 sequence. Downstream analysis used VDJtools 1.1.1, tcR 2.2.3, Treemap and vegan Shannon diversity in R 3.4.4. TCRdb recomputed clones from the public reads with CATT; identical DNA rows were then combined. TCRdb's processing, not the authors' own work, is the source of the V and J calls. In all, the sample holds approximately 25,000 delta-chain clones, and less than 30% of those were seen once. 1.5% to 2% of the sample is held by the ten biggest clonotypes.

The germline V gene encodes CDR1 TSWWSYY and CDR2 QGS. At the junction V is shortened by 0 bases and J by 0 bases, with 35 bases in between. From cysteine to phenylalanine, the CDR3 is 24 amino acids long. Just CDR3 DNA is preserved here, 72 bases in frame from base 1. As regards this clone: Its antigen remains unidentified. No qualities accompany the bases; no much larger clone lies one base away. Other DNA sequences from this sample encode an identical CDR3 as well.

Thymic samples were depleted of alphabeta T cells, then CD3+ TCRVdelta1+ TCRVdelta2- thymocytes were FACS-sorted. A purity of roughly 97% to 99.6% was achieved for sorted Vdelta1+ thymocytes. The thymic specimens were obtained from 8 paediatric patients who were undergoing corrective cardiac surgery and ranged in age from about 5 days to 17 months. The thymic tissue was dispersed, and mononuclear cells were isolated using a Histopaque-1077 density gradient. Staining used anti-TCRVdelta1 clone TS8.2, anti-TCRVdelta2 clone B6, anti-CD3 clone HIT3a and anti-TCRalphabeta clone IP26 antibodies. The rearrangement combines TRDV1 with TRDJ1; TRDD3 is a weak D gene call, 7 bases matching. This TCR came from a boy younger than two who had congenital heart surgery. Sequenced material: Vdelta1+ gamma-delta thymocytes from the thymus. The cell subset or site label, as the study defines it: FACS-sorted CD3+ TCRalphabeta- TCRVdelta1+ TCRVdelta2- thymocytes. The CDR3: CALGELNRSPRRTGVYPYTDKLIF. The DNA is TGTGCTCTTGGGGAACTAAATAGGTCCCCCCGGCGTACTGGGGTCTACCCCTACACCGATAAACTCATCTTT.